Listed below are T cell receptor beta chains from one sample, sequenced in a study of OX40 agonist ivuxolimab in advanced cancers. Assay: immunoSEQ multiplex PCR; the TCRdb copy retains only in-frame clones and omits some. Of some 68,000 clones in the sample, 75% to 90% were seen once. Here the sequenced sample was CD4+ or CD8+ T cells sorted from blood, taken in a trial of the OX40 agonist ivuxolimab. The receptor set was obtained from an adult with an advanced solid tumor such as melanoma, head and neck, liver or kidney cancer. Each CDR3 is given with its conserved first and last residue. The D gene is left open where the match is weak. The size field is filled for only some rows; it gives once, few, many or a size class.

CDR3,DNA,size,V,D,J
CASSVHRGRVDTQYF,TGTGCCAGCAGCGTTCACAGGGGCAGGGTGGATACGCAGTATTTT,.,TRBV9,TRBD1,TRBJ2-3
CARARDFNSPLHF,TGTGCCCGGGCAAGGGACTTTAATTCACCCCTCCACTTT,.,TRBV30,.,TRBJ1-6
CASSSPRQGANVLTF,TGTGCCAGCAGTTCCCCCCGGCAGGGGGCCAACGTCCTGACTTTC,.,TRBV6-5,.,TRBJ2-6
CASGLVGMAGPNYGYTF,TGTGCTAGTGGTTTGGTAGGGATGGCAGGGCCAAACTATGGCTACACCTTC,.,TRBV12-5,.,TRBJ1-2
CASSLLGTSGSSSDTQYF,TGTGCCAGCAGCCTGCTCGGGACTAGCGGATCGAGTTCAGATACGCAGTATTTT,.,TRBV5-6,TRBD2,TRBJ2-3
CASSSESVRRARGYTF,TGTGCCAGCAGCTCCGAGAGCGTACGACGGGCTCGTGGCTACACCTTC,.,TRBV5-4,.,TRBJ1-2
CARSKVATNEKLFF,TGTGCCAGATCCAAAGTTGCAACTAATGAAAAACTGTTTTTT,.,TRBV28,.,TRBJ1-4
CASSQRTRDSEAFF,TGTGCCAGCAGCCAGAGGACCCGGGACTCTGAAGCTTTCTTT,.,TRBV14,.,TRBJ1-1
CASSEGQGNTDTQYF,TGTGCCAGCAGCGAAGGACAGGGGAACACAGATACGCAGTATTTT,.,TRBV14,TRBD1,TRBJ2-3
CASSWGVSGSSYEQYF,TGCGCCAGCAGCTGGGGGGTCAGCGGGAGCTCCTACGAGCAGTACTTC,.,TRBV5-1,TRBD2,TRBJ2-7
CASSTNRAGELFF,TGTGCCAGTAGTACCAACAGGGCCGGGGAGCTGTTTTTT,.,TRBV19,.,TRBJ2-2
CASSGDRLGTDTQYF,TGCGCCAGCAGCGGAGACCGCTTAGGCACAGATACGCAGTATTTT,.,TRBV5-1,.,TRBJ2-3
CASSLGGTSYGYTF,TGCGCCAGCAGCTTAGGGGGGACATCCTATGGCTACACCTTC,.,TRBV5-1,.,TRBJ1-2
CAWSKTFGPMNTEAFF,TGTGCCTGGAGTAAGACGTTCGGCCCCATGAACACTGAAGCTTTCTTT,medium-sized,TRBV30,.,TRBJ1-1
CASSPGQGLNTEAFF,TGTGCCAGCAGCCCGGGACAGGGGTTGAACACTGAAGCTTTCTTT,.,TRBV7-8,TRBD1,TRBJ1-1
CASTPAGTDTQYF,TGCGCCAGCACCCCAGCCGGCACAGATACGCAGTATTTT,.,TRBV5-1,.,TRBJ2-3
CATIQLGNEKLFF,TGTGCCACCATACAGTTGGGTAATGAAAAACTGTTTTTT,.,TRBV7-9,.,TRBJ1-4
CASSIGTPTEAFF,TGTGCCAGCAGTATAGGGACACCGACTGAAGCTTTCTTT,.,TRBV27,.,TRBJ1-1
CASTALGDSSHGQYF,TGTGCCAGCACCGCGTTAGGAGACTCCTCACACGGGCAGTACTTC,.,TRBV2,.,TRBJ2-7
CAWSVRSGGSAFF,TGTGCCTGGAGTGTACGAAGCGGGGGCTCGGCTTTCTTT,.,TRBV30,.,TRBJ1-1
CASSMDRGNTIYF,TGTGCCAGCAGCATGGACAGGGGGAACACCATATATTTT,.,TRBV11-2,TRBD1,TRBJ1-3
CASSSKETQYF,TGTGCCAGCAGCTCGAAAGAGACCCAGTACTTC,.,TRBV7-6,.,TRBJ2-5
CASSLAGSPGSDEQFF,TGTGCCAGCAGCTTAGCGGGGTCGCCAGGCAGTGATGAGCAGTTCTTC,.,TRBV7-2,.,TRBJ2-1
CASSEGPYRGGETQYF,TGTGCCAGCAGCGAAGGCCCCTACAGGGGAGGAGAGACCCAGTACTTC,few,TRBV9,.,TRBJ2-5
CASSLSRDGYTF,TGTGCCAGCAGCTTAAGCAGAGATGGCTACACCTTC,.,TRBV7-9,.,TRBJ1-2
CASSPPGKGVSPLHF,TGTGCCAGCTCACCACCTGGAAAGGGGGTTTCACCCCTCCACTTT,.,TRBV18,.,TRBJ1-6
CASSASRDRGRNTEAFF,TGTGCCAGCAGCGCGTCCCGGGACAGGGGCCGAAACACTGAAGCTTTCTTT,.,TRBV7-2,TRBD1,TRBJ1-1
CASSLATGAYETQYF,TGCGCCAGCAGCTTGGCTACAGGGGCGTACGAGACCCAGTACTTC,.,TRBV5-1,TRBD1,TRBJ2-5
CASSLGTVQETQYF,TGCGCCAGCAGCTTGGGGACAGTCCAAGAGACCCAGTACTTC,.,TRBV5-1,.,TRBJ2-5
CASSVEGVVNTEAFF,TGTGCCAGCAGCGTAGAGGGGGTTGTGAACACTGAAGCTTTCTTT,.,TRBV9,.,TRBJ1-1
CASSTQWGTYEQYF,TGTGCCAGCAGCACACAGTGGGGAACGTACGAGCAGTACTTC,once,TRBV6-1,.,TRBJ2-7
CASARTPANTGELFF,TGCGCCAGCGCTAGGACACCCGCGAACACCGGGGAGCTGTTTTTT,.,TRBV5-1,.,TRBJ2-2
CASSWSNQPQHF,TGTGCCAGCAGCTGGAGCAATCAGCCCCAGCATTTT,.,TRBV7-2,.,TRBJ1-5
CASSLEGADIQYF,TGCGCCAGCAGCTTGGAGGGGGCGGACATTCAGTACTTC,.,TRBV5-1,TRBD1,TRBJ2-4
CASSQYPGTGFNEQFF,TGTGCCAGCAGCCAATATCCCGGGACAGGGTTCAATGAGCAGTTCTTC,.,TRBV11-3,TRBD1,TRBJ2-1
CASGDFTDTQYF,TGTGCCAGCGGCGACTTCACAGATACGCAGTATTTT,.,TRBV7-9,.,TRBJ2-3
CASGLRGDTEAFF,TGTGCTAGTGGTTTGCGGGGCGACACTGAAGCTTTCTTT,.,TRBV12-5,.,TRBJ1-1
CASSRLGAGTNQPQHF,TGTGCCAGCAGTCGCCTGGGTGCAGGGACTAATCAGCCCCAGCATTTT,.,TRBV11-2,.,TRBJ1-5
CASSEMGTGALQFF,TGCGCCAGCAGTGAGATGGGGACTGGGGCCCTGCAGTTCTTC,.,TRBV10-1,.,TRBJ2-1
CASSLRRVYEQFF,TGTGCCAGCAGCTTACGCAGGGTATATGAGCAGTTCTTC,.,TRBV5-6,.,TRBJ2-1
CASSYTPGGETQYF,TGTGCCAGCAGTTACACTCCGGGGGGAGAGACCCAGTACTTC,once,TRBV6-5,TRBD2,TRBJ2-5
CASTTRQDNSPLHF,TGTGCCAGCACTACAAGACAGGATAATTCACCCCTCCACTTT,.,TRBV6-5,.,TRBJ1-6
CASSPRTGATEAFF,TGTGCCAGCAGCCCCCGGACAGGGGCCACTGAAGCTTTCTTT,.,TRBV7-2,TRBD1,TRBJ1-1